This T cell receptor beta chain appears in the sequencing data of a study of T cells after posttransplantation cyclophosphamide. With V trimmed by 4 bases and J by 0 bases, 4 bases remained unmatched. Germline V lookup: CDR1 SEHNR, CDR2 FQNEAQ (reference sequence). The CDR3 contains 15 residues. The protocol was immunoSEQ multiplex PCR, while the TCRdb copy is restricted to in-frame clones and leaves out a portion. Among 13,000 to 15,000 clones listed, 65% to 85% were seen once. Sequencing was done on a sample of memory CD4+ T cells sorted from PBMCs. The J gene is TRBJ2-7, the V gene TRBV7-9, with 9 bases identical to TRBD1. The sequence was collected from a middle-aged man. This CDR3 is CASSSPDRGSYEQYF. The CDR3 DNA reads TGTGCCAGCAGCTCCCCGGACAGGGGCTCCTACGAGCAGTACTTC.